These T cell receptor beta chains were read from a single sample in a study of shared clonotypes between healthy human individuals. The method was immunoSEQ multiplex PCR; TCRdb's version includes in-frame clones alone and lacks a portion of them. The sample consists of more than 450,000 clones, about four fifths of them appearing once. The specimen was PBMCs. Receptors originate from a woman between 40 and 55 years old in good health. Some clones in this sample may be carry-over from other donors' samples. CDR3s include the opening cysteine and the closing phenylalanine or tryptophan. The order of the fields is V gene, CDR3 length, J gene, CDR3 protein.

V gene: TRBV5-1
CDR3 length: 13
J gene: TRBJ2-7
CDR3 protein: CASSSGLTYEQYF

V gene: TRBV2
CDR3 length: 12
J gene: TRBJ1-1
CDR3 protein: CASQTHVTEAFF

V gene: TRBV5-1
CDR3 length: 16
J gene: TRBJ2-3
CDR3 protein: CASSPPGLANTDTQYF

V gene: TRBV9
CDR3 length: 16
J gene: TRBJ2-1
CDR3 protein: CASSVQGESSYNEQFF

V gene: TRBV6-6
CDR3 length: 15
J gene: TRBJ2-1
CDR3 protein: CASKEGQFGYNEQFF

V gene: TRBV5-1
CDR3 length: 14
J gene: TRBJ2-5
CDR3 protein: CASTAQGQGETQYF

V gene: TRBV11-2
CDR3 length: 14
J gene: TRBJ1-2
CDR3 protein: CASSLDAGVGGYTF

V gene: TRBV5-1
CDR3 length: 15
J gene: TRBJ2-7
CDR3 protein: CASTRGLDSPYEQYF

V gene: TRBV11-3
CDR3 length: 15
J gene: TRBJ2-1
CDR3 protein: CASSPGLAGFNEQFF

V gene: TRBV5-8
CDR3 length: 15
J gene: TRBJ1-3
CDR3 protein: CASSRDPEAGNTIYF

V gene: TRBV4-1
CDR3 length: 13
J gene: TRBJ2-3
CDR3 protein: CASSQVGRDTQYF

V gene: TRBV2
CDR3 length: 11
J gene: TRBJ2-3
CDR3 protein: CASSVDRTQYF

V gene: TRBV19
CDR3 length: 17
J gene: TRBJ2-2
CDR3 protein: CASSIDPGLAGAGELFF

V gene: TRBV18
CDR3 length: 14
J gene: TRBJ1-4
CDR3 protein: CASSPPVINEKLFF

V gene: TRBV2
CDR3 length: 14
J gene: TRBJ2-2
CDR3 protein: CASRSLAGTGELFF

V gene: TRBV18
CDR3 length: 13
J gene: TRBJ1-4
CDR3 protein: CASSPGTNEKLFF

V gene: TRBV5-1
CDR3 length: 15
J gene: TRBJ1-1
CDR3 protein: CASSTWTARNTEAFF

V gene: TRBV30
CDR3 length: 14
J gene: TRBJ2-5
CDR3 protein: CAWSVGGTQETQYF

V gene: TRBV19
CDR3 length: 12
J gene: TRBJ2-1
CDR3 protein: CASSIGGYEQFF

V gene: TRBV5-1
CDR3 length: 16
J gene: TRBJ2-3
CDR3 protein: CASSLDRGDSTDTQYF

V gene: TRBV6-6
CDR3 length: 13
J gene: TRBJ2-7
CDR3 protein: CASSRGQAYEQYF

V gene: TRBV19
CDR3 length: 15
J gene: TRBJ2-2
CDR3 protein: CASSSPRQGIGELFF

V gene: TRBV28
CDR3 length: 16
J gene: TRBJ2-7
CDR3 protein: CASSDWGRGISYEQYF

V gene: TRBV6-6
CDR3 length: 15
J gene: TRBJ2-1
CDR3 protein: CASSLTSGRAAEQFF

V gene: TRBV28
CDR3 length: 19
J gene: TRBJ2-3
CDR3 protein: CASSSAGTSGIGGGDTQYF

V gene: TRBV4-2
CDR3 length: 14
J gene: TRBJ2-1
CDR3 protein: CASSQGPPYRWQFF

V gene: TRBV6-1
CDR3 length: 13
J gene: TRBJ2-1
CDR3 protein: CASSPPRLDEQFF

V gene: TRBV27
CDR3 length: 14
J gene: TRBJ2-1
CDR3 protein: CASSLLAGGDEQFF

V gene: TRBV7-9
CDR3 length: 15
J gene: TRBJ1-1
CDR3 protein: CASSPLRGRSAEAFF

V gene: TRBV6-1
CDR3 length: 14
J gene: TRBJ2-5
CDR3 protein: CASSEWSLKETQYF

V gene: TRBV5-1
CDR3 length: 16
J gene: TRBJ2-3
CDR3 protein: CASSLGAGGETDTQYF

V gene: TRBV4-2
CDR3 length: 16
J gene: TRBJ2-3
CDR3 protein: CASSQLTSGSTDTQYF

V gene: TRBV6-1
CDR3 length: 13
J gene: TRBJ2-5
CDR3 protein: CASSQAGGVTQYF

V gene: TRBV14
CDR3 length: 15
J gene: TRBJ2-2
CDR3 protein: CASSQGIVDTGELFF

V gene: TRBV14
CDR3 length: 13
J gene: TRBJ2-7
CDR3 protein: CASSQATSYEQYF

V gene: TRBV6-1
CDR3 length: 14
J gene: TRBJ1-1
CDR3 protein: CASNDRGGNTEAFF

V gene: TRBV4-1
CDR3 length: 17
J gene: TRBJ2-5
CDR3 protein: CASSQDPTGQVWETQYF

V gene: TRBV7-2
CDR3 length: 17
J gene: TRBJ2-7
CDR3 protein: CASSSAPYSGRRYEQYF

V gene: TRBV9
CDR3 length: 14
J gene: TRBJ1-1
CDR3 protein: CASSVVSGGFEAFF

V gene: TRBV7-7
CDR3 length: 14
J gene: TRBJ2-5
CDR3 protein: CASSLSQVRETQYF

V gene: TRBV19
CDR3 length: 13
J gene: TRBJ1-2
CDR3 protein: CASRSGQWLGYTF

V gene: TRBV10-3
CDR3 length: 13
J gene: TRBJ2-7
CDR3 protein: CAISGDRGYEQYF

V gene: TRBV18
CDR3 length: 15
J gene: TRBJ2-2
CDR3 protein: CASSPFAGQGILLFF

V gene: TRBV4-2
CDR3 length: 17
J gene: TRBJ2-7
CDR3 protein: CASSQVGTSGISYEQYF

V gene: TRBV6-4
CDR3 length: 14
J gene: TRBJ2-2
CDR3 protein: CASRGQVNTGELFF

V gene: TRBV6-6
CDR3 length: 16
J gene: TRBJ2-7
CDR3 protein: CASSYSYPQGGYEQYF

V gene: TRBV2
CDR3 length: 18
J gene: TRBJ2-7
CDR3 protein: CASSGGTRTSETSYEQYF

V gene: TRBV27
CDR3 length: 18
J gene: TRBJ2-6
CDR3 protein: CASSFLSGGEAGANVLTF

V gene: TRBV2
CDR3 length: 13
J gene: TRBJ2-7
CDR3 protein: CASSVWRSYEQYF

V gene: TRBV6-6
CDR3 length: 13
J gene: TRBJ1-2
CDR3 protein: CASSYGGGDGYTF

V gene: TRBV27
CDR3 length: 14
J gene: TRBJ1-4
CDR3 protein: CASSDDRVGEKLFF

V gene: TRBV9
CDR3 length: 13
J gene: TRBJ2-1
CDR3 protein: CASTAGGLNEQFF

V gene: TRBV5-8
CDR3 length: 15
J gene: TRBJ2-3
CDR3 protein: CASSLWPGGTDTQYF

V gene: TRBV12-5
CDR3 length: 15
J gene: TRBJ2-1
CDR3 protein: CASGLVVGGYNEQFF

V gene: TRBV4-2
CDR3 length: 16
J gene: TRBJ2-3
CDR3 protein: CASSRGLAGEGDTQYF

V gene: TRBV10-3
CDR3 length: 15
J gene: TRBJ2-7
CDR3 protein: CAISAGLAGGYEQYF

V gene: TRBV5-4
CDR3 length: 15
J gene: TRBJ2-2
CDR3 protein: CASSPTSGVAGELFF

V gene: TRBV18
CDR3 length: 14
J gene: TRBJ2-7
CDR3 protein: CASSPTTGRYEQYF

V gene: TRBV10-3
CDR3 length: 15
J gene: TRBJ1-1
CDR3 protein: CAISDPLTGGTEAFF